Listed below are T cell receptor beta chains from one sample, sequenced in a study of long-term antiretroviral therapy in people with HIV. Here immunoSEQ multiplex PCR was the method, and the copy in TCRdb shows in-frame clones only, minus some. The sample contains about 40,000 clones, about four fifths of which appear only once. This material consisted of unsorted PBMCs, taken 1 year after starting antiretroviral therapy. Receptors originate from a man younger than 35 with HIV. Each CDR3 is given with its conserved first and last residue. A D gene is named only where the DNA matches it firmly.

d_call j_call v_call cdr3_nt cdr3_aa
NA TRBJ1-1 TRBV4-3 TGCGCCAGCAGCCCCCGAGACAGGTCGAACACTGAAGCTTTCTTT CASSPRDRSNTEAFF
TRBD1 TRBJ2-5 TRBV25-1 TGTGCCAGCACCCAAGGACAGGGCTCTCAAGAGACCCAGTACTTC CASTQGQGSQETQYF
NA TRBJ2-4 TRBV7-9 TGTGCCAGCAGCTTAGGCGGAGTCGAGGGCAAAAACATTCAGTACTTC CASSLGGVEGKNIQYF
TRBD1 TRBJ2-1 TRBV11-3 TGTGCCAGCAGCTCGGACAGGGGAGCCTACAATGAGCAGTTCTTC CASSSDRGAYNEQFF
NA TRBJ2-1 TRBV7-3 TGTGCCAGCAGCTTATCACTCGGTGAGCAGTTCTTC CASSLSLGEQFF
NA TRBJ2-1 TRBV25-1 TGTGCCAGCAGTGAATATGACAATGAGCAGTTCTTC CASSEYDNEQFF
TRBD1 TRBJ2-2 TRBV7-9 TGTGCCAGCAGCTCCGACAGGGGGTTCGCGAACACCGGGGAGCTGTTTTTT CASSSDRGFANTGELFF
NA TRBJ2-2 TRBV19 TGTGCCAGTAGTACCAGGGGACCCCGGAACACCGGGGAGCTGTTTTTT CASSTRGPRNTGELFF
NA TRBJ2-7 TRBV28 TGTGCCAGCAGTTCGGTTGACAGCTCCTACGAGCAGTACTTC CASSSVDSSYEQYF
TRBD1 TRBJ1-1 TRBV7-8 TGTGCCAGCAGCCTCGACAGGGCGGGCATGAACACTGAAGCTTTCTTT CASSLDRAGMNTEAFF
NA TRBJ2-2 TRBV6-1 TGTGCCAGCAGAGGGGGAGGGGAGGTCGGGGAGCTGTTTTTT CASRGGGEVGELFF
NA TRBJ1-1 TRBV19 TGTGCCAGTAGTATGAACATCGTGAACACTGAAGCTTTCTTT CASSMNIVNTEAFF
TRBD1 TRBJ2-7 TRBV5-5 TGTGCCAGCAGCCATGGGACAGCCGAGCAGTACTTC CASSHGTAEQYF
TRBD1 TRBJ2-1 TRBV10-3 TGTGCCATCAGTGAGTGGGGGACAGGGAACAATGAGCAGTTCTTC CAISEWGTGNNEQFF
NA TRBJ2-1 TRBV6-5 TGTGCCAGCAGTTACTCGGAAGGTCTACGTGAGCAGTTCTTC CASSYSEGLREQFF
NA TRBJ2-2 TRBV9 TGTGCCAGCAGCGCCGCGGGCGGGGCCACCGGGGAGCTGTTTTTT CASSAAGGATGELFF
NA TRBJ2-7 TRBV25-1 TGTGCCAGCAGTGAATTCGGGGTTCGCGAGCAGTACTTC CASSEFGVREQYF
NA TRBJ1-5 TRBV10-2 TGCGCCAGCAGTGAGGCAGGCGGCTCCGGCAATCAGCCCCAGCATTTT CASSEAGGSGNQPQHF
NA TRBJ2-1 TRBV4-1 TGCGCCAGCAGCACCCACAGGGTGCAGAATGAGCAGTTCTTC CASSTHRVQNEQFF
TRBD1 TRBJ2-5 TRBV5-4 TGTGCCAGCAGCCTAAGACAGGGTGCGGAGACCCAGTACTTC CASSLRQGAETQYF
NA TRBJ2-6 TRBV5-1 TGCGCCAGCAGCTTGACGGGGACTGGGGCCAACGTCCTGACTTTC CASSLTGTGANVLTF
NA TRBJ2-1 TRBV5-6 TGTGCCAGCAGGTTCGGGGAAGGGCCCTACAATGAGCAGTTCTTC CASRFGEGPYNEQFF